A selection of T cell receptor beta chains follows, all from one sample in a study of vaccination and CD4 T cells after COVID-19. These receptors' antigens are unknown. One entry per CDR3 protein, called by TCRdb with MiXCR from the PCR reads. The sample consists of about 20,000 distinct CDR3 sequences, 45% to 70% of them appearing once. The sequencing input was CD4+ T cells from blood, cultured in vitro. Receptors were obtained from a human donor who had recovered from COVID-19. Each CDR3 is given with its conserved first and last residue. The D gene is left open where the match is weak. Not all rows give a size; the values are once, few, many and, for expanded clones, a class.

V,size,J,D,DNA,CDR3
TRBV24-1,.,TRBJ2-2,.,TGTGCCACCAGTGACAGCGGGGCCAGGGGGCCAACCGGGGAGCTGTTTTTT,CATSDSGARGPTGELFF
TRBV7-2,.,TRBJ2-7,.,TGTGCCAGCAGCTTCTACGAGCAGTACTTC,CASSFYEQYF
TRBV5-4,.,TRBJ1-2,TRBD1,TGTGCCAGCAGCCCGGGACAGGGGTACCATGGCTACACCTTC,CASSPGQGYHGYTF
TRBV27,.,TRBJ1-6,.,TGTGCCAGCAGCTTTACAGGGCTAACCCTCCACTTT,CASSFTGLTLHF
TRBV19,.,TRBJ1-1,TRBD1,TGTGCCAGTAGTATCCCCGGGACAGGGAACACTGAAGCTTTCTTT,CASSIPGTGNTEAFF
TRBV28,.,TRBJ1-1,TRBD1,TGTGCCAGCAGAGCCGGGACAGAGAACACTGAAGCTTTCTTT,CASRAGTENTEAFF
TRBV11-2,few,TRBJ2-7,TRBD1,TGTGCCAGCAGCTTGGGACAGGTGGTCTCCTACGAGCAGTACTTC,CASSLGQVVSYEQYF
TRBV19,.,TRBJ2-5,TRBD2,TGTGCCAGTAGTATGGGGGGGGTAGGCTGGACCCAGTACTTC,CASSMGGVGWTQYF
TRBV6-1,few,TRBJ1-5,TRBD1,TGTGCCAGCGCAAGGGGGGACAGTAATCAGCCCCAGCATTTT,CASARGDSNQPQHF
TRBV7-8,few,TRBJ1-1,TRBD1,TGTGCCAGCAGCTTACAAACAGGGGGAAAGACTGAAGCTTTCTTT,CASSLQTGGKTEAFF
TRBV10-3,few,TRBJ2-7,TRBD1,TGTGCCATCAGTATCGGGGCAGGGGGACCGGGGGAGCAGTACTTC,CAISIGAGGPGEQYF
TRBV6-1,.,TRBJ2-7,TRBD2,TGTGCCAGCAGGCCCGGGACTAGCGGGTCCTACGAGCAGTACTTC,CASRPGTSGSYEQYF
TRBV6-1,.,TRBJ1-4,.,TGTGCCAGCAGTGCCCAGACAACTAATGAAAAACTGTTTTTT,CASSAQTTNEKLFF
TRBV6-2/TRBV6-3,.,TRBJ2-3,.,TGTGCCAGCGGGGCGGGGCCCCGTAACACAGATACGCAGTATTTT,CASGAGPRNTDTQYF
TRBV27,.,TRBJ2-5,TRBD1,TGTGCCAGCAGTTCCCGAGGACAGGGTGGATGGGAGACCCAGTACTTC,CASSSRGQGGWETQYF
TRBV7-2,.,TRBJ2-1,.,TGTGCCAGCAGCTTATCGGCGGGCTCCTACAATGAGCAGTTCTTC,CASSLSAGSYNEQFF
TRBV6-2/TRBV6-3,.,TRBJ2-1,TRBD1,TGTGCCAGCACCGACGAGGGGGCCGGATTCTCCTACAATGAGCAGTTCTTC,CASTDEGAGFSYNEQFF
TRBV5-1,few,TRBJ2-1,.,TGCGCCAGCAGCCCGGGGACTGCCAACAATGAGCAGTTCTTC,CASSPGTANNEQFF
TRBV7-8,few,TRBJ2-1,.,TGTGCCAGCAGCCCACCCTCCAATGAGCAGTTCTTC,CASSPPSNEQFF
TRBV19,.,TRBJ1-2,TRBD1,TGTGCCAGTAGTCGGGACAGGGGGACCTATGGCTACACCTTC,CASSRDRGTYGYTF
TRBV15,few,TRBJ2-2,TRBD1,TGTGCCACCGAACAGGGGCAAGGCACCGGGGAGCTGTTTTTT,CATEQGQGTGELFF
TRBV12-3/TRBV12-4,.,TRBJ1-1,.,TGTGCCAGCACCCTGACAGGGAACACTGAAGCTTTCTTT,CASTLTGNTEAFF
TRBV12-3/TRBV12-4,.,TRBJ1-5,.,TGTGCCAGCAGTGGTCGGGGCGGGAGCAATCAGCCCCAGCATTTT,CASSGRGGSNQPQHF
TRBV11-3,.,TRBJ1-1,.,TGTGCCAGCAGCTTCTCCCGGTCGAACACTGAAGCTTTCTTT,CASSFSRSNTEAFF
TRBV7-8,.,TRBJ1-2,.,TGTGCCAGCAGCTTAGCAATTTTGGGACAAGGATATGGCTACACCTTC,CASSLAILGQGYGYTF
TRBV4-1,.,TRBJ1-1,.,TGCGCCAGCAGCTCCAGGGGTGAAGCTTTCTTT,CASSSRGEAFF
TRBV11-3,.,TRBJ2-2,.,TGTGCCAGCAGTTATATGGGGCTAGCGAACACCGGGGAGCTGTTTTTT,CASSYMGLANTGELFF
TRBV6-2/TRBV6-3,.,TRBJ2-5,TRBD2,TGTGCCAGCAGCCGACTAGCGGGGGCACAAGAGACCCAGTACTTC,CASSRLAGAQETQYF
TRBV2,.,TRBJ1-2,TRBD1,TGTGCCAGCGGCCGGGACAGGGGAGGCTATGGCTACACCTTC,CASGRDRGGYGYTF
TRBV6-5,.,TRBJ1-1,.,TGTGCCAGCAGTTACAAGGGTGTGGAAGCTTTCTTT,CASSYKGVEAFF
TRBV24-1,.,TRBJ2-3,.,TGTGCCACCAGTGATTTTAAAGGTGGGCCAGATACGCAGTATTTT,CATSDFKGGPDTQYF
TRBV7-9,few,TRBJ1-2,.,TGTGCCAGCAGCTTCGGCTATGGCTACACCTTC,CASSFGYGYTF
TRBV20-1,.,TRBJ2-7,TRBD1,TGCAGTGCTAGAGGGAGGACGGGACAGGGAATGAGGGAGCAGTACTTC,CSARGRTGQGMREQYF
TRBV20-1,.,TRBJ2-5,TRBD2,TGCAGTGCTAGAGGAGCTAGCGGGAGTGTGGAGACCCAGTACTTC,CSARGASGSVETQYF
TRBV20-1,.,TRBJ1-1,.,TGCAGTGCTAGCCGAATAGACCTCGGGCACACTGAAGCTTTCTTT,CSASRIDLGHTEAFF
TRBV7-9,.,TRBJ1-6,TRBD1,TGTGCCAGCAGCCTGACAGGGGATGGGTCACCCCTCTACTTT,CASSLTGDGSPLYF
TRBV7-2,.,TRBJ2-2,TRBD2,TGTGCCAGCAGCCGCACGGGACTAGCGGGGCACACCGGGGAGCTGTTTTTT,CASSRTGLAGHTGELFF
TRBV9,few,TRBJ2-2,.,TGTGCCAGCAGCGTATTAGCAGTCGGACGAGGGGAGCTGTTTTTT,CASSVLAVGRGELFF
TRBV3-1,.,TRBJ2-7,TRBD1,TGTGCCAGCAGCCACCGGACAGGAACCTACGAGCAGTACTTC,CASSHRTGTYEQYF
TRBV5-4,.,TRBJ2-5,TRBD2,TGTGCCAGCAGCTTGGGAAGTCTAGCGGGGTTTCCGGAGACCCAGTACTTC,CASSLGSLAGFPETQYF
TRBV6-2/TRBV6-3,.,TRBJ2-2,.,TGTGCCAGCAGTTGGTCCAGGGCCGAACACGGGGAGCTGTTTTTT,CASSWSRAEHGELFF